This T cell receptor beta chain was obtained from a study of cytomegalovirus exposure and HLA in healthy donors (dated by TCRdb to the late 2010s). For context, the study as a whole: An earlier analysis of several hundred of the donors reported about 250 Gb of sequence data and some 100 million unique TCR beta sequences from roughly 200 million T cells. An early release covering roughly 640 HLA-typed donors comprised roughly 300 gigabases of sequencing data and tens of millions of unique TCR sequences. The genetic ancestry cluster associated with self-reported Caucasian donors included 80% to 90% of the 398 genotyped donors. The aim of the study was to test whether cataloging public T cell receptors could identify signatures of past pathogen exposure. The study profiled the T cell repertoires of under 700 subjects by immunosequencing and related them to cytomegalovirus serostatus. Besides the first cohort of 500 to 700 subjects, a separate validation cohort made up of 120 different subjects was used. To predict cytomegalovirus infection status, the study combined high-throughput TCR immunosequencing, statistical association of individual TCRs with disease status, and machine learning. A later analysis re-analyzed previously published TCR beta repertoires from roughly 600 donors and added high-resolution HLA genotyping to study TCR occurrence patterns. In the later analysis, no new phenotypic data were used to find candidate immune exposures; instead, reliance was placed on TCR beta sequences and their occurrence across donors. An earlier analysis of more than 450 of the donors used high-throughput TCR beta sequencing to judge whether each TCR beta V gene segment behaved as functional or pseudogenic. Alongside the repertoire data, information on donor age, sex, ethnicity and CMV serostatus was compiled. A later genetic analysis used genome-wide SNP genotypes for about 60% of the roughly 700 donors, treating that subset as a discovery cohort. All discovery cohort repertoires had been generated on a single sequencing platform. Both class I and class II loci were covered by HLA typing, at four-digit resolution. The number of typed donors differed by locus: about 629-630 for A, B, C, DRB1 and DQB1; approximately 530 for DQA1; approximately 600 for DPA1; and roughly 470 for DPB1. Roughly five DR-DQ haplotypes were handled as single units for association and clustering because linkage in the cohort was strong. On average, roughly 250,000 unique TCR beta nucleotide sequences were sequenced per donor among some 420 genotyped donors of the cohort, with 15% to 20% of those sequences being non-productive. What the authors observed across the whole study: A group of highly shared sequence variants was considered likely to be a technical artifact of the sequencing pipeline. Assigning TCR associations to individual alleles was difficult when HLA alleles, especially DR and DQ, strongly co-occurred. In the study, about 150 TCR beta chains were listed as associated with cytomegalovirus. Several of the top co-occurrence clusters appeared to be linked to parvovirus B19, influenza, CMV and Epstein-Barr virus, according to a later analysis. Correlated functional status among segregating V segments might reflect linkage disequilibrium, but an unknown experimental factor could not be ruled out. This cohort had only TCR beta chains sequenced, and the lack of alpha or paired-chain data limited which features could be detected. Cytomegalovirus status was reported to be diagnosed by the classifier with high specificity and sensitivity in both the original and validation cohorts. In an earlier analysis of 450 to 750 of the donors, most TCR beta V segments appeared in productive rearrangements about 87% or about 30% of the time, broadly matching IMGT annotations. In a later genetic analysis, fewer N-insertions in productive TCRs were reported among donors in an Asian-associated ancestry cluster than the roughly 700-donor mean. The only immune exposure information available for the cohort was CMV serostatus. It was suggested by the authors that the approach could potentially be generalized to other disease states and immunological phenotypes. A few of the identified cytomegalovirus-associated TCR beta chains were confirmed in vitro to be specific for cytomegalovirus antigens. Sequencing depth was assumed to be roughly uniform across donors in the presence/absence analyses, though that assumption may not hold. In a later analysis, most CMV-associated TCR beta chains were found to appear HLA-restricted, with HLA associations seemingly driven largely by CMV exposure. Because HLA typing was missing for some donors at each locus, association tests included only the typed subset. A later analysis found that HLA-associated TCR beta chains were more clonally expanded and had lower generation probabilities than equally common non-associated chains. According to a later analysis, TCR association rates differed among HLA loci, with DRB1 alleles showing the most associated TCRs and HLA-C alleles showing the fewest. In a later analysis, 16,951 TCR beta sequences were associated with specific HLA alleles at a false discovery rate of 0.05. Because the 87-base-pair reads could not distinguish some IMGT-functional V segments, including TRBV6-2 and TRBV6-3, those segments were excluded. V-gene and J-gene trimming of TCR beta chains was associated with a missense DCLRE1C variant in a later genetic analysis, and the association was replicated in an independent cohort. A further reported finding was that TCR beta sequences accurately predicted the HLA-A and HLA-B alleles for most subjects in the first cohort. Fewer than 20 rarely observed V segments, including chromosome 9 orphons, were excluded from the earlier analysis of several hundred of the donors because counts were too low. While some public TCRs were present in many individuals, most TCR sequences turned up only very rarely across donors.

A distance of 9 bases separates the germline ends of V and J, which lose 3 bases and 4 bases respectively. The CDR3 starts with the cysteine, ends with the phenylalanine, and has 13 residues. Only the CDR3 DNA stays, 39 bases, in frame from base 1. The germline V gene (reference sequence) specifies LNHDA as CDR1 and SQIVND as CDR2. A few counts support this clone. No cognate antigen has been identified for it. Base-call qualities are not available, and no considerably larger clone is one nucleotide away. Library generation was performed with the immunoSEQ multiplex PCR assay. For the multiplex PCR, a mixture combining 60 forward primers for TCR Vbeta segments and 13 reverse primers for TCR Jbeta segments was used. A multiplex PCR assay on genomic DNA amplified the CDR3 region of rearranged TCR beta genes. The amplified TCR beta libraries were sequenced on the Illumina HiSeq System as 87-base-pair reads. The paper's data handling went like this. In a later analysis, approximately 74 million unique TCR beta chains were counted across the roughly 610 repertoires, and approximately 11 million of these chains were shared by at least two donors. Raw reads were error-corrected and collapsed into unique sequences by a nearest-neighbor algorithm in which closely related sequences were merged to remove PCR and sequencing errors. V, D and J gene segments were assigned by aligning CDR3 sequences to IMGT reference sequences. For a sequence to be retained, a match of at least six nucleotides was required to both a V gene segment and a J gene segment. A rearrangement was called productive if the CDR3 had no stop codons and remained in frame with V and J, and every other rearrangement was called non-productive. CDR3 was defined by IMGT convention, running from the second conserved V-encoded cysteine to the conserved J-encoded phenylalanine. The earlier analysis of more than 450 of the donors excluded sequences that lacked an unambiguous match to a single V gene segment. In an earlier analysis of a few hundred of the donors, V segments were called functional above 56.7% productive rearrangements and were called segregating when the between-donor standard deviation exceeded 5%. A statistical classification framework was developed to diagnose cytomegalovirus status using the catalog of TCR beta chain sequences. A later analysis assigned V and J genes by comparing TCR nucleotide sequences with IMGT/GENE-DB human TR gene sequences. The TCRdist pipeline was used in a later analysis to assign CDR3 sequences and most-parsimonious VDJ recombination scenarios. In a later analysis, each TCR beta chain was defined by its CDR3 amino acid sequence together with its V-gene family, and reads lacking a unique V-gene family were excluded. As a way to deal with suspected cross-contamination and a sequencing artifact, a later analysis dropped hundreds of nucleotide sequences that were highly shared and had low generation probability. A later analysis calculated a clonal expansion index for each public chain from normalized within-repertoire ranks of inferred template counts. In a later analysis, generation probabilities were computed with a VDJ recombination model fitted to out-of-frame rearrangements, and the resulting probabilities were checked against IGoR. In a later analysis, TCR-TCR, TCR-HLA and TCR-CMV co-occurrence was scored with hypergeometric tests, and a repertoire-size bias correction was applied to TCR pairs. In a later analysis, false discovery rates were estimated by permuting HLA or CMV assignments 20 times. In a later analysis, co-occurring TCRs were grouped with DBSCAN, and TCRdist sequence similarity was added when clustering was performed within HLA-allele-positive subsets. For co-occurrence clustering, repertoires with fewer than 30,000 or more than 120,000 public chains were excluded, along with five repertoires with anomalous nucleotide sharing. The clones in this table, taken by TCRdb from immuneACCESS, are in-frame only. Not every clone is retained; where verified, under half of the shortfall comes from an unresolved V gene, and the cause of the rest is unknown. V and J calls and clone size are as listed in that table; D and trimming were resolved from the DNA. The sample includes about 130,000 clones, with 80% observed a single time. Roughly 4% of the sample is in the top ten clones.

In total, approximately 700 healthy bone marrow donors made up the cohort. At the time of sampling, all cohort members were nominally healthy, though unrecorded immune exposures were likely present. The donor was CMV seronegative and belonged to the group of several hundred seronegative cohort members. A peripheral blood sample was provided by each donor, and peripheral blood mononuclear cells were used for TCR beta sequencing. The Qiagen DNeasy Blood Extraction Kit was used to extract genomic DNA from the blood cell samples. The material sequenced was PBMCs. The clonotype was recovered from a woman between 40 and 55 years old in good health and CMV-seronegative. The chain links TRBV19 with TRBJ1-2, with the identity of the D gene unclear. The CDR3 protein: CASSIWGGYGYTF. The nucleotides read TGTGCCAGTAGTATTTGGGGAGGCTATGGCTACACCTTC.